This passage covers 3 T cell receptor beta chains from one sample sequenced in a study of OX40 agonist ivuxolimab in advanced cancers. Using immunoSEQ multiplex PCR, the repertoire was profiled, and TCRdb retains in-frame clones only, with some absent. The data hold 60,000 to 75,000 clones, with 75% to 90% observed a single time. Sequencing was performed on CD4+ or CD8+ T cells sorted from blood, taken in a trial of the OX40 agonist ivuxolimab. These TCRs come from an adult with an advanced solid tumor such as melanoma, head and neck, liver or kidney cancer.

As for this clone: Different DNA sequences within this sample yield the same CDR3. The rearrangement uses TRBV18 and TRBJ1-2; TRBD1 aligns across 7 bases. V shed 3 bases, J shed 5 bases, and the junction held 3 bases outside the gene matches. The CDR3 length is 13 residues. The germline CDR1 and CDR2 sequences are KGHSH and LQKENI. The CDR3 loop reads CASSPGTDYGYTF. CDR3 DNA sequence: TGTGCCAGCTCACCGGGGACAGATTATGGCTACACCTTC.

J is TRBJ1-2 and V is TRBV6-9; D is undetermined. The CDR3 totals 11 residues. V gave up 8 bases and J gave up 8 bases, with 12 bases separating them. CDR1 MNHGY and CDR2 SVAAGI come from the germline V gene. CDR3: CASGYGRGYTF. The CDR3 DNA reads TGTGCCAGCGGGTACGGCCGGGGCTACACCTTC.

Of note for this clone: The junction shows a germline mismatch at one end, possibly a read error. The chain couples TRBV7-7 to TRBJ2-5; D is possibly TRBD1 or TRBD2 (5 bases each). Germline CDR1 SSHAT, CDR2 FNYEAQ (reference sequence). This CDR3 spans 13 amino acids. The CDR3 DNA reads as TGTGCTAGCAGCGAGGGGATCTGGGAGACCCAGTACTTC. Protein: CASSEGIWETQYF.